The clone carrying this T cell receptor (beta chain) was seen only a few times. This specimen belongs to a study of T cells in Graves' hyperthyroidism and ophthalmopathy. RNA transcripts served as the template for amplifying TCR beta CDR3 regions. An initial round of RT-PCR targeting the TCR CDR3 relied on the HTBI primer set. TCRdb reanalysed the multiplex PCR reads using MiXCR and keeps one entry per CDR3 protein. This table holds 490,000 or so distinct CDR3 sequences, 40% to 55% found once. Specimen: peripheral blood or thyroid tissue (not recorded which). The source of this sequence is an adult woman with Graves' disease, either hyperthyroidism or ophthalmopathy (not recorded which).

CDR3 region: CASSAATGGTGVGIAEAFF. CDR3 bases: TGTGCCAGCAGCGCCGCAACGGGCGGGACAGGGGTTGGGATCGCTGAAGCTTTCTTT. The chain has TRBV7-2 and TRBJ1-1, with TRBD1 identical over 10 bases. CDR1 and CDR2 (germline): SGHTA, FQGNSA. V lost 5 bases, J lost 6 bases, and 21 bases stayed unmatched. CDR3 length equals 19 residues.